The clone carrying this TCR beta chain was detected only once. The assay was immunoSEQ multiplex PCR, and TCRdb's table has in-frame clones only and misses some. The data contain about 470,000 clones, about four fifths of them seen just once; the ten biggest clones take up less than 15%. This sample was taken from a study of shared clonotypes between healthy human individuals. The CDR3 runs to 11 residues. Germline CDR1 is SGHDT and CDR2 is YYEEEE. The V end lost 6 bases, the J end lost 4 bases, and 7 bases lay between the germline ends. The source is a woman aged 40-49 years in good health. Some clones in this sample may be carry-over from other donors' samples. The material sequenced was PBMCs. The J gene is TRBJ1-2, the V gene TRBV5-6, with no clear D. The CDR3 region has the DNA TGTGCCAGCAACCGGGGCTATGGCTACACCTTC. This translates into CASNRGYGYTF.